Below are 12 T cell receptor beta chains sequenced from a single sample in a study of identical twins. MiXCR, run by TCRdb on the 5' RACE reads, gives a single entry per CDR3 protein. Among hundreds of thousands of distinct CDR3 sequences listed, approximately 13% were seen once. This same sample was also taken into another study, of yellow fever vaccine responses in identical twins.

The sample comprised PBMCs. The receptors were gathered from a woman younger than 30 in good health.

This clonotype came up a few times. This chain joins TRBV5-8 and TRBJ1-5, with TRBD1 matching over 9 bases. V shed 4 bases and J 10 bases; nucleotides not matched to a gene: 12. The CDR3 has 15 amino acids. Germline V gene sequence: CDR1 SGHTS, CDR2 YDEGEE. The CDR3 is CASSTGVGQGRPQHF. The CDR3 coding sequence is TGTGCCAGCAGCACCGGAGTGGGACAGGGTCGACCCCAGCATTTT.

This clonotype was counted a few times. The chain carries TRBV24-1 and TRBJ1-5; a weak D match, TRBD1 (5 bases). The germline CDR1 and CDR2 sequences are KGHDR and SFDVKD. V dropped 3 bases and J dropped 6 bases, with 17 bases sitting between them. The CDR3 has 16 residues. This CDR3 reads CATSDQSGGESQPQHF. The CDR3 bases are TGTGCCACCAGTGATCAGTCGGGGGGAGAGAGTCAGCCCCAGCATTTT.

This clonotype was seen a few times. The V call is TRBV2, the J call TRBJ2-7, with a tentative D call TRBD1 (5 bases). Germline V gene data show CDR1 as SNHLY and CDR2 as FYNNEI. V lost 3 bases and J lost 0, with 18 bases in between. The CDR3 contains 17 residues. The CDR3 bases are TGTGCCAGCAGTGAGGGGCTGTTAGCAGCCAGCTCCTACGAGCAGTACGTC. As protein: CASSEGLLAASSYEQYV.

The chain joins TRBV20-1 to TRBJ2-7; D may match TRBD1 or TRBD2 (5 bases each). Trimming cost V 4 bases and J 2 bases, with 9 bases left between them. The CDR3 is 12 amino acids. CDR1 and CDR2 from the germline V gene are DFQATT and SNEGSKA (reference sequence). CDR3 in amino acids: CSATGTTYEQYV. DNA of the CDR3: TGCAGTGCTACGGGGACCACCTACGAGCAGTACGTC.

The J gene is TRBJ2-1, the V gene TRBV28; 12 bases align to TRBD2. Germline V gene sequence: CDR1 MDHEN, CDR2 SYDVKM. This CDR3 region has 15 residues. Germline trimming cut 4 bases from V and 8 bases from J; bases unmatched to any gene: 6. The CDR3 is CASSSRLAGAYEQFF. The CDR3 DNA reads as TGTGCCAGCAGTTCCAGACTAGCGGGAGCGTATGAGCAGTTCTTC.

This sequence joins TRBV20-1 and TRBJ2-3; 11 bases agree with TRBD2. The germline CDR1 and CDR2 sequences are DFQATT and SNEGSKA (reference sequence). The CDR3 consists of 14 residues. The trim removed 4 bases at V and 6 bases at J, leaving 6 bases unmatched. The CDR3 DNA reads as TGCAGTGCTAATCTAGCGGGAGGTCGTGATACGCAGTATTTT. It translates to CSANLAGGRDTQYF.

The CDR3 here is CASSRGTSGGTYEQYF. The CDR3 bases are TGTGCCAGCAGCCGCGGGACTAGCGGGGGGACCTACGAGCAGTACTTC. This rearrangement joins TRBV5-4 to TRBJ2-7; 15 bases agree with TRBD2. J gave up 2 bases and V 4 bases, and 4 bases lay outside the gene matches. Germline assignment: CDR1 SGHNT and CDR2 YYREEE (reference sequence). The CDR3 extends over 16 amino acids.

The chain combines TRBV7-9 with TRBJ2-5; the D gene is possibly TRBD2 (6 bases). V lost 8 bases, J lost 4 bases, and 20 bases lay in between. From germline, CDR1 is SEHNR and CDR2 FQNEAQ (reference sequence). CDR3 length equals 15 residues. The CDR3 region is CASVLTGDLRETQYF. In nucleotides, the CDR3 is TGTGCCAGCGTTCTTACGGGGGATCTGAGAGAGACCCAGTACTTC.

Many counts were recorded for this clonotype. The CDR3 DNA reads TGTGCCAGCAGTTCTACAGGGACTAACTATGGCTACACCTTC. Translation: CASSSTGTNYGYTF. The rearrangement links TRBV12-3 or TRBV12-4 to TRBJ1-2; possible D gene TRBD1, 6 bases. CDR3 size: 14 residues. Trimming cost V 4 bases and J 0 bases, with 9 bases left between them.

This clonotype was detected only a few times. The CDR3 DNA reads as TGTGCCAGCACCCCCGGGTCGGTTTTTTCTTCACCCCTCCACTTT. This encodes CASTPGSVFSSPLHF. The genes are TRBV12-3 or TRBV12-4 and TRBJ1-6; D ambiguous. V lost 7 bases to trimming and J lost 9 bases, with 19 bases between them. This CDR3 region has 15 residues.

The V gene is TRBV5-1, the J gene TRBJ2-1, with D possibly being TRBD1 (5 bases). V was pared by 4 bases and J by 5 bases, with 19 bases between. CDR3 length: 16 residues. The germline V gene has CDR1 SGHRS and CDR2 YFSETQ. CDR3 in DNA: TGCGCCAGCAGCCTTCGGAGCAGGGCCAGCCACAATGAGCAGTTCTTC. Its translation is CASSLRSRASHNEQFF.

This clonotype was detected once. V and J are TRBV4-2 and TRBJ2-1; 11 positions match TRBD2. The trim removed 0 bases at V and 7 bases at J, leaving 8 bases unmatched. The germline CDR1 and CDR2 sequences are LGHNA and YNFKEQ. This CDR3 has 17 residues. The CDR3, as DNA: TGTGCCAGCAGCCAAGAACCCTTAGCGGGGGGGCCTAATGAGCAGTTCTTC. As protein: CASSQEPLAGGPNEQFF.